The 10 T cell receptor beta chains below were found in one sample sequenced in a study of cytomegalovirus exposure and HLA in healthy donors. PCR amplification relied on 60 Vbeta primers (plus 13 Jbeta primers). This table comes from immunoSEQ multiplex PCR, and its TCRdb copy is limited to in-frame clones, with some not included. Here the sample spans roughly 190,000 clones, about 62% being singletons. The source material was PBMCs. These receptors originate from a man aged 40-55 years in good health and CMV-seronegative.

This clone was detected a few times. The genes are TRBV7-2 and TRBJ2-2, with D possibly being TRBD1 (6 bases). This CDR3 contains 14 residues. The germline CDR1 and CDR2 sequences are SGHTA and FQGNSA. V was pared by 3 bases and J by 1 base, with 6 bases between. The CDR3 sequence: CASSLDRNTGELFF. The CDR3 DNA reads TGTGCCAGCAGCTTGGACAGGAACACCGGGGAGCTGTTTTTT.

V is TRBV2 and J is TRBJ1-5; 9 bases are shared with TRBD1. The CDR3 has 14 residues. Per the germline V gene, CDR1 is SNHLY and CDR2 is FYNNEI. V was pared by 7 bases and J by 3 bases, with 4 bases of the junction left unmatched. DNA of the CDR3: TGTGCCAGCAAGGGGGACAGGGTCAATCAGCCCCAGCATTTT. The encoded protein is CASKGDRVNQPQHF.

This clone was recorded once. The chain is built from TRBV9 and TRBJ1-1, with 11 bases that match TRBD1. This CDR3 comprises 15 residues. The ends lost 4 bases at V and 5 bases at J; junction bases unmatched: 7. CDR1 is SGDLS and CDR2 is YYNGEE in the germline V gene. This chain's CDR3 is CASSTWTGGRTEAFF. The CDR3 bases are TGTGCCAGCAGCACATGGACAGGGGGCAGGACTGAAGCTTTCTTT. The full variable domain, completed using reference TRBV9 and TRBJ1-1, is DSGVTQTPKHLITATGQRVTLRCSPRSGDLSVYWYQQSLDQGLQFLIQYYNGEERAKGNILERFSAQQFPDLHSELNLSSLELGDSALYFCASSTWTGGRTEAFFGQGTRLTVV.

This sequence joins TRBV11-2 and TRBJ2-1; D gene unclear. The V gene lost 0 bases and the J gene lost 8 bases, with 11 bases spanning the gap. This CDR3 has 14 residues. The germline CDR1 and CDR2 sequences are SGHAT and FQNNGV. CDR3 loop: CASSLDRVRDEQFF. CDR3 DNA: TGTGCCAGCAGCTTAGATAGAGTCCGAGATGAGCAGTTCTTC.

The chain carries TRBV27 and TRBJ2-7, with 9 bases that match TRBD2. The junction had 5 bases not matched to a gene; V was cut back by 2 bases and J by 3 bases. Germline CDR1 and CDR2: MNHEY and SMNVEV (reference sequence). The CDR3 spans 15 residues. In DNA form, the CDR3 reads TGTGCCAGCAGTTTAGCGGGAGGGCCTCGCTACGAGCAGTACTTC. Encoded protein: CASSLAGGPRYEQYF.

CDR3 sequence reads: CASRTGPTGELFF. CDR3 sequence (DNA): TGTGCCAGCAGGACAGGGCCCACCGGGGAGCTGTTTTTT. The genes are TRBV2 and TRBJ2-2, with 7 nucleotides matching TRBD1. The CDR3 runs to 13 residues. V dropped 6 bases and J dropped 4; count of bases not matched to a gene: 2. Germline CDR1 and CDR2: SNHLY and FYNNEI.

This clone was observed once. This chain links TRBV10-3 with TRBJ2-3; D is undetermined. Germline CDR1 and CDR2: ENHRY and SYGVKD. V lost 10 bases and J 1 base, leaving 27 bases between the germline ends. The CDR3 length is 18 residues. In nucleotides, the CDR3 is TGTGCCACACCCCTAATGCGAGAAGCCTCCTTATGCACAGATACGCAGTATTTT. Translating it yields CATPLMREASLCTDTQYF.

The chain employs TRBV30 and TRBJ2-2; D not resolved. The V end lost 0 bases, the J end lost 1 base, and 3 bases lay between the germline ends. The germline gives CDR1 GTSNPN, CDR2 SVGIG (reference sequence). This CDR3 region has 13 residues. CDR3 nucleotides: TGTGCCTGGAGTGTACAGAACACCGGGGAGCTGTTTTTT. Translated: CAWSVQNTGELFF.

This clone was seen a few times. V usage is TRBV25-1 and J usage is TRBJ1-1; TRBD1 agrees at 9 bases. Germline V gene lookup returns CDR1 MGHDK and CDR2 SYGVNS. This CDR3 comprises 15 residues. The V gene end was trimmed by 5 bases and the J gene end by 0 bases; junction bases not matched to a gene: 4. Here the CDR3 reads CASSLTGGMNTEAFF. The CDR3 bases are TGTGCCAGCAGTCTGACAGGGGGAATGAACACTGAAGCTTTCTTT.

This clone occurred a few times. The chain employs TRBV28 and TRBJ1-5, with TRBD1 matching over 8 bases. This CDR3 is built from 12 residues. From germline, CDR1 is MDHEN and CDR2 SYDVKM. The V segment lost 8 bases and the J segment 7 bases; nucleotides outside the gene matches: 4. The CDR3 region has the DNA TGTGCCAGCCAGGGGGCGAACCAGCCCCAGCATTTT. Protein sequence: CASQGANQPQHF.